Each of the 8 T cell receptor beta chains below was sequenced from the same sample in a study of cytomegalovirus exposure and HLA in healthy donors. PCR primers comprised 60 Vbeta and 13 Jbeta primers. Sequencing was performed with immunoSEQ multiplex PCR; in TCRdb, only in-frame clones are kept and a portion is missing. The sample holds about 190,000 clones; roughly 77% are singletons and the top ten take around 3.3%. The material sequenced was PBMCs. The receptor set was obtained from a woman aged 25 to 39 in good health and CMV-seropositive.

Here the CDR3 DNA reads TGTGCCAGCAGCGCCTACGGACTAGCGGAGTTCTACGAGCAGTACTTC. This sequence encodes CASSAYGLAEFYEQYF. This chain uses TRBV9 with TRBJ2-7; 10 bases align to TRBD2. The germline gives CDR1 SGDLS, CDR2 YYNGEE. This CDR3 is built from 16 residues. The V segment lost 3 bases and the J segment 3 bases; nucleotides outside the gene matches: 9.

This rearrangement joins TRBV7-8 to TRBJ2-3; 7 nucleotides match TRBD1. J lost 4 bases, V lost 5 bases, and 9 bases had no gene match. The CDR3 length is 15 residues. Germline CDR1 SGHVS, CDR2 FQNEAQ. Written as DNA, the CDR3 is TGTGCCAGCAGCCCGAAGACAGGGTGGGCAGATACGCAGTATTTT. Protein sequence: CASSPKTGWADTQYF.

This clone was seen just once. V usage is TRBV29-1 and J usage is TRBJ1-2; no firm D call. This CDR3 spans 13 amino acids. Germline assignment: CDR1 SQVTM and CDR2 ANQGSEA. The V gene lost 0 bases and the J gene lost 4 bases, with 9 bases spanning the gap. The CDR3 spells CSVEEQPLYGYTF. CDR3 DNA sequence: TGCAGCGTTGAAGAACAGCCGCTCTATGGCTACACCTTC.

This clone appeared a single time. The V gene is TRBV6-5, the J gene TRBJ2-3, with 10 bases matching TRBD1. After removal of 8 bases from V and 0 bases from J, the junction contained 2 bases not matched to a gene. Germline V CDR1 and CDR2: MNHEY, SVGAGI. The CDR3 spans 14 residues. The CDR3 coding sequence is TGTGCCAGCGGGACAGGGGCAAGCACAGATACGCAGTATTTT. As protein: CASGTGASTDTQYF.

The chain combines TRBV5-1 with TRBJ1-1; 10 bases fit TRBD1. J gave up 3 bases and V 0 bases, and 2 bases lay outside the gene matches. This CDR3 region has 15 residues. The V gene's germline CDR1 is SGHRS and CDR2 YFSETQ. Here the CDR3 DNA reads TGCGCCAGCAGCTTGGACGGACAGGGGGACACTGAAGCTTTCTTT. Protein product: CASSLDGQGDTEAFF. The full variable domain, its missing parts supplied by reference TRBV5-1 and TRBJ1-1, is KAGVTQTPRYLIKTRGQQVTLSCSPISGHRSVSWYQQTPGQGLQFLFEYFSETQRNKGNFPGRFSGRQFSNSRSEMNVSTLELGDSALYLCASSLDGQGDTEAFFGQGTRLTVV.

This sequence joins TRBV10-1 and TRBJ1-4; 7 bases align to TRBD1. This CDR3 region has 15 residues. V shed 6 bases and J 1 base; nucleotides not matched to a gene: 5. Germline V gene sequence: CDR1 WNHNN, CDR2 SYGVQD (reference sequence). This CDR3 reads CASRERQGTNEKLFF. The CDR3 bases are TGCGCCAGCAGAGAGCGACAGGGAACTAATGAAAAACTGTTTTTT.

The chain recombines TRBV9 with TRBJ1-2; no reliable D call. V lost 2 bases and J lost 0, with 11 bases in between. CDR1 and CDR2 (germline): SGDLS, YYNGEE. The CDR3 sequence is 15 residues long. CDR3: CASSVKDGANYGYTF. Here the CDR3 DNA reads TGTGCCAGCAGCGTCAAAGACGGAGCTAACTATGGCTACACCTTC.

J is TRBJ1-4 and V is TRBV20-1, with a possible D match to TRBD1 (5 bases). This CDR3 contains 11 residues. From germline, CDR1 is DFQATT and CDR2 SNEGSKA (reference sequence). Trimming pared 6 bases from V and 8 bases from J, leaving 10 bases between. The CDR3 DNA sequence: TGCAGTGCGGTCTCAGGGGAAAAACTGTTTTTT. It codes for CSAVSGEKLFF.